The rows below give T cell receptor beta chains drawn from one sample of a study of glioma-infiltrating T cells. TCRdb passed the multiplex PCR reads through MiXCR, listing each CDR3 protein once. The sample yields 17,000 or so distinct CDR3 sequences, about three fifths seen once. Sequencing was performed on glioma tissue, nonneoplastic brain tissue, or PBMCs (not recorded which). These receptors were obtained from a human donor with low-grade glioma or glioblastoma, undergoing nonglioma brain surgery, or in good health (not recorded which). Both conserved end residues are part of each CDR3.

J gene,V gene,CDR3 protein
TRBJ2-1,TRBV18,CASSPLAGGPEEQFF
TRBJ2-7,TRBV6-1,CASQERVPYYEQYF
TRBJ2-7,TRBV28,CAIQAPGHTYEQYF
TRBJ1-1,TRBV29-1,CSVDKDSNTEAFF
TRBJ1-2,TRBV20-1,CSARGQGGGYTF
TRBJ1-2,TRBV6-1,CASSNGYGDGYTF
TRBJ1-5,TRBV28,CASSSLSQPQHF
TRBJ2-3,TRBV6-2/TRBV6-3,CVSSYWSGSGTDTQYF
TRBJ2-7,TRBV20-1,CSASYGDNEQYF
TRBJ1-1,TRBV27,CASSGTGQGGTEAFF
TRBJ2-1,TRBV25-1,CASSETRLAYNEQFF
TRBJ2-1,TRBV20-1,CSARDPVNNEQFF
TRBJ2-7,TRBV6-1,CASSPRGNQHEQYF
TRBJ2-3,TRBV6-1,CASTWGGRLSSTDTQYF
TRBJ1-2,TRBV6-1,CASSPGTGSNYGYTF
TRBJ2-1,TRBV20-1,CSARARLSYNEQFF
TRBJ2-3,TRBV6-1,CASASGTDTQYF
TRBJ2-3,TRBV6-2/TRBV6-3,CASSIWDFTDTQYF
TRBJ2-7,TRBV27,CASSSGQVGYEQYF
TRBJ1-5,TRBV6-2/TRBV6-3,CASSYSGSRLRPQHF
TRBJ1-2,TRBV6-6,CASSYSAGYGYTF
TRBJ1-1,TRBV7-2,CASSLGTYRGEMNTEAFF
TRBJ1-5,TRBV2,CASSAGQGGQPQHF
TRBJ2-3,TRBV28,CASSLRASGRVDTQYF
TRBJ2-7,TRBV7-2,CASSVTGVEQYF
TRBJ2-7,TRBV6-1,CASSYLGTGESYEQYF
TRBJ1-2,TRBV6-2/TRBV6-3,CASGYNRGNDGYTF
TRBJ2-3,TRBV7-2,CASSPSRGLGGDTQYF
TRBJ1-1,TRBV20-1,CSARVADRTEAFF
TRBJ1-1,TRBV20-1,CSARALESHRSAFF
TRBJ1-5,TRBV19,CASAKVGDSSNQPQHF
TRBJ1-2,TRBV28,CASSFVGGYTF
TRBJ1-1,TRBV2,CASSKNTEAFF
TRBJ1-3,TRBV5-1,CASSAGTAGNTIYF
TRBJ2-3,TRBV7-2,CASSLGGGRRTDTQYF
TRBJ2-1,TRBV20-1,CSASGLAVSGGEQFF